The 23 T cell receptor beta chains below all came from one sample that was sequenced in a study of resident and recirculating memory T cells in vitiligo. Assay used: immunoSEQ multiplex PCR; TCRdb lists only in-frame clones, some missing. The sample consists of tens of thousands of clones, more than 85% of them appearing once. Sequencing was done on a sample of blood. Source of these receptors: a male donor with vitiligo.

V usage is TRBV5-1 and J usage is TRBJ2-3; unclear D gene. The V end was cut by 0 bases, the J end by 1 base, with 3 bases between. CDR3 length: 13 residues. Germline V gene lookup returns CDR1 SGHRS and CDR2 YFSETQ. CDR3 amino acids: CASSLAGTDTQYF. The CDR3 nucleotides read TGCGCCAGCAGCTTGGCAGGCACAGATACGCAGTATTTT.

CDR3 DNA sequence: TGTGCCAGCAGCCCGGAGAAAACACAAGGCTACACCTTC. Its translation is CASSPEKTQGYTF. The chain links TRBV7-8 to TRBJ1-2, with D uncertain. The CDR3 contains 13 residues. Germline CDR1 and CDR2: SGHVS and FQNEAQ. V was cut by 5 bases and J by 8 bases, with 15 bases left in between.

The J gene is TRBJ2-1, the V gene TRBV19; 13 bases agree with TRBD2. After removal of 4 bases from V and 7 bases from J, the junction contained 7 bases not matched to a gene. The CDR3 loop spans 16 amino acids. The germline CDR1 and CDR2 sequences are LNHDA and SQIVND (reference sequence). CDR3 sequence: CASSTPTSGGANEQFF. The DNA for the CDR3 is TGTGCCAGTAGTACGCCCACTAGCGGGGGGGCAAATGAGCAGTTCTTC.

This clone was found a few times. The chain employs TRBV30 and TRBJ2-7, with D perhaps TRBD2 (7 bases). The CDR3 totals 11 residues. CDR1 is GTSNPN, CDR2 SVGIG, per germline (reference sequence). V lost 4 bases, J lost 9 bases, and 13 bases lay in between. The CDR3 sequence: CAWNLAGAQYF. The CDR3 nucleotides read TGTGCCTGGAATCTTGCGGGGGCGCAGTACTTC.

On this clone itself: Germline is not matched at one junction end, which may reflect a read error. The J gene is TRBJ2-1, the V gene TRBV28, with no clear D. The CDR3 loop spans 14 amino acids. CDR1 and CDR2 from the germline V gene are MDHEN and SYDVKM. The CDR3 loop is CASSLAETYIEQFF. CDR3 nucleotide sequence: TGTGCCAGCAGTTTAGCGGAAACCTACATTGAGCAGTTCTTC.

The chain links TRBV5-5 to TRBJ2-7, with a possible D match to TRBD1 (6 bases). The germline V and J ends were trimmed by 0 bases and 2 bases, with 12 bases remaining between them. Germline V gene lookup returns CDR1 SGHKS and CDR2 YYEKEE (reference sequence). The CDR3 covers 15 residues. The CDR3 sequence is CASSLATGVAYEQYF. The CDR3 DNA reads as TGTGCCAGCAGCTTGGCGACAGGTGTGGCCTACGAGCAGTACTTC.

The chain's CDR3 is CASSSRDRYYEQYF. CDR3 nucleotide sequence: TGTGCCAGCAGTTCACGGGACAGGTACTACGAGCAGTACTTC. This chain links TRBV6-1 with TRBJ2-7, with 8 bases that match TRBD1. CDR3 length equals 14 residues. J was trimmed by 3 bases and V by 5 bases; bases with no gene match: 6. Germline CDR1 is MNHNS and CDR2 is SASEGT.

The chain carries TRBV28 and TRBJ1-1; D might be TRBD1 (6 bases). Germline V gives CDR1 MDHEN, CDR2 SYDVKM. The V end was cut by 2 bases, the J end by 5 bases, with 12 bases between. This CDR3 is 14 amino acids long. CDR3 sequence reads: CASSLGWGQTEAFF. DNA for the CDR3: TGTGCCAGCAGTTTAGGGTGGGGGCAGACTGAAGCTTTCTTT.

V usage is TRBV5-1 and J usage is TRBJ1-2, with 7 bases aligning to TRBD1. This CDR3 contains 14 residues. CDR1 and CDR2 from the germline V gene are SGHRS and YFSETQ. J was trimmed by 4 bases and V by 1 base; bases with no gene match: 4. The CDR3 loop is CASSLTGASYGYTF. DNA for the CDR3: TGCGCCAGCAGCTTGACAGGGGCGAGCTATGGCTACACCTTC.

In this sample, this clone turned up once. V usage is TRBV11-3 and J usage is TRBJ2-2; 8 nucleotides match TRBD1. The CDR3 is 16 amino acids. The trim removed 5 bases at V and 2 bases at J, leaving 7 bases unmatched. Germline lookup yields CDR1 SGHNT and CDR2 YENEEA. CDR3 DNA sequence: TGTGCCAGCAGCGGAGCAGGGGGCGCCAACACCGGGGAGCTGTTTTTT. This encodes CASSGAGGANTGELFF. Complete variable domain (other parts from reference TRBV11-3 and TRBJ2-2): EAGVVQSPRYKIIEKKQPVAFWCNPISGHNTLYWYLQNLGQGPELLIRYENEEAVDDSQLPKDRFSAERLKGVDSTLKIQPAELGDSAVYLCASSGAGGANTGELFFGEGSRLTVL.

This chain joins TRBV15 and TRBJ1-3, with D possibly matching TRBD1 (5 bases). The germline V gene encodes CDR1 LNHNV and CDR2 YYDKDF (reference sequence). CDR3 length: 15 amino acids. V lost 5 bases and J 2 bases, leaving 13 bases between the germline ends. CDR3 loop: CATSSSSRAGNTIYF. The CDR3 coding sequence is TGTGCCACCAGCTCCTCGAGCAGGGCTGGAAACACCATATATTTT.

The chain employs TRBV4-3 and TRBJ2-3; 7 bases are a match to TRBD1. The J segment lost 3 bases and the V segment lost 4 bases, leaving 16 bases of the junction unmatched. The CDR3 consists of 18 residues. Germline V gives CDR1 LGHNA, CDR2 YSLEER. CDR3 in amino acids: CASSPFINTGVLTDTQYF. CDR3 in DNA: TGCGCCAGCAGCCCGTTCATAAACACAGGGGTCTTGACAGATACGCAGTATTTT.

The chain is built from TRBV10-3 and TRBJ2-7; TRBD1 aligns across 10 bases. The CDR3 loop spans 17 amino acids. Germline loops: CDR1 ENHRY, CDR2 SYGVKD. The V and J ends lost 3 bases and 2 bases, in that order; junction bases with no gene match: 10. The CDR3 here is CAISDPGTGVRAYEQYF. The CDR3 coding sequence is TGTGCCATCAGTGACCCCGGGACAGGGGTCAGGGCCTACGAGCAGTACTTC.

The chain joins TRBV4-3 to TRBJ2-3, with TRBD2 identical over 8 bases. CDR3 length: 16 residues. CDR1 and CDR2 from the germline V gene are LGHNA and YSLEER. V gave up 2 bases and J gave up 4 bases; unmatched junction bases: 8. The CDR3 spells CASSQSASGSSDTQYF. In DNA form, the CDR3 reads TGCGCCAGCAGCCAATCCGCTAGCGGGTCGTCAGATACGCAGTATTTT.

The chain's CDR3 is CASSNCVGNRGRNQPQHF. The CDR3 bases are TGTGCCAGTAGTAATTGTGTAGGGAACAGGGGGAGAAATCAGCCCCAGCATTTT. The chain has TRBV19 and TRBJ1-5, with 8 positions matching TRBD1. V dropped 4 bases and J dropped 4; count of bases not matched to a gene: 15. The CDR3 runs 18 residues. Germline V CDR1 and CDR2: LNHDA, SQIVND (reference sequence).

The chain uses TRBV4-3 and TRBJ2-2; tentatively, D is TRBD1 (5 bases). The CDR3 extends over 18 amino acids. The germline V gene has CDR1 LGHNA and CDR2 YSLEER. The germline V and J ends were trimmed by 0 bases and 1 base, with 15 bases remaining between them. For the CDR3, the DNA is TGCGCCAGCAGCCAAGAACCCCCGGTGGGGCTGAACACCGGGGAGCTGTTTTTT. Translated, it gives CASSQEPPVGLNTGELFF.

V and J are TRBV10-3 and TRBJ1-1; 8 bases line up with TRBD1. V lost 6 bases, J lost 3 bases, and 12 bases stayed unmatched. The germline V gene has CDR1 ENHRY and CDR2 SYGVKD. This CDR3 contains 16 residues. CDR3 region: CAISRDRGGGYTEAFF. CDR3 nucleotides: TGTGCCATCAGCAGAGACAGGGGAGGAGGGTACACTGAAGCTTTCTTT.

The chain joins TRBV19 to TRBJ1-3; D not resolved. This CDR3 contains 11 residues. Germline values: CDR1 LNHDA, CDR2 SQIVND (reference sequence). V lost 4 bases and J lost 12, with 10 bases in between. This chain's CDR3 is CASSTTRDIYF. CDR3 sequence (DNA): TGTGCCAGTAGTACGACCCGGGACATATATTTT.

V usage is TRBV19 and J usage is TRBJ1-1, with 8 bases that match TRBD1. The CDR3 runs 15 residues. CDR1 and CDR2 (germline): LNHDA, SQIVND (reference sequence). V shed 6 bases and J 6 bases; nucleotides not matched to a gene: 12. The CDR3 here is CASSPQGGGLAEAFF. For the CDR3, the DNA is TGTGCCAGTAGCCCACAGGGGGGAGGGCTCGCTGAAGCTTTCTTT.

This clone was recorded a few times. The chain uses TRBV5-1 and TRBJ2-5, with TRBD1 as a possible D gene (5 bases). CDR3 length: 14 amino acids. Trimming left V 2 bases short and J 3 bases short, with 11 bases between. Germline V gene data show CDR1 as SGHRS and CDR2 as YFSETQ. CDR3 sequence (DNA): TGCGCCAGCAGCTTTGACGGCAGGGAAGAGACCCAGTACTTC. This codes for CASSFDGREETQYF.

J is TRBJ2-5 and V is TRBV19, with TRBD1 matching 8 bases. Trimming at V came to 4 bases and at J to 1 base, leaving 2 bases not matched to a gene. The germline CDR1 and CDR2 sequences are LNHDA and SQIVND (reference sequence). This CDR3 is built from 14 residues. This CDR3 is CASSSGTGQETQYF. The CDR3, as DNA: TGTGCCAGTAGTAGCGGGACAGGCCAAGAGACCCAGTACTTC.

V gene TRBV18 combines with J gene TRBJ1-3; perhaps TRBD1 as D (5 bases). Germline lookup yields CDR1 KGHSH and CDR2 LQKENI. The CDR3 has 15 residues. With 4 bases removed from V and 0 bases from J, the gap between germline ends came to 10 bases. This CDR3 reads CASSQQESSGNTIYF. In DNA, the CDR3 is TGTGCCAGCTCACAACAGGAGAGCTCTGGAAACACCATATATTTT.

The DNA of the CDR3 is TGTGCCAGCAACGGGAAGGGTCCTGAAGCTTTCTTT. Its protein product is CASNGKGPEAFF. The V gene is TRBV2, the J gene TRBJ1-1; D call uncertain. Per the germline V gene, CDR1 is SNHLY and CDR2 is FYNNEI. The CDR3 totals 12 residues. Deletions cut 7 bases from V and 6 bases from J, with 12 bases between.